Listed here are 25 T cell receptor beta chains from one sample, sequenced in a study of blood T cells in healthy people across ages. A second about 6 to 12 cycle PCR used barcoded and J-beta primers. From the 5' RACE reads, TCRdb called clonotypes with MiXCR, one entry per CDR3 protein. In the table there are about a million distinct CDR3 sequences, under 50% of which are singletons. Sequenced: blood. All receptors derive from a man aged 25 to 40 in good health.

The rearrangement joins TRBV5-1 to TRBJ2-7; no clear D. Trimming pared 4 bases from V and 0 bases from J, leaving 14 bases between. This CDR3 has 15 amino acids. The V gene's germline CDR1 is SGHRS and CDR2 YFSETQ. CDR3 nucleotides: TGCGCCAGCAGCAACGACGGTTTGAGCTCCTACGAGCAGTACTTC. This encodes CASSNDGLSSYEQYF.

This rearrangement joins TRBV12-3 or TRBV12-4 to TRBJ1-2; weak D call: TRBD1 (6 bases). The CDR3 totals 14 residues. Trimming took off 5 bases at V and 9 bases at J, with 19 bases between the two ends. The CDR3 sequence: CASSPTGMGSSYTF. Here the CDR3 DNA reads TGTGCCAGCAGTCCAACAGGGATGGGGTCTAGCTACACCTTC.

The J gene is TRBJ1-5, the V gene TRBV4-2; TRBD1 agrees at 7 bases. In germline, CDR1 is LGHNA, CDR2 YNFKEQ. V trimming: 1 base; J trimming: 3 bases; junction bases outside the gene matches: 6. The CDR3 runs 16 residues. The DNA of the CDR3 is TGTGCCAGCAGCCAAGGGGACAGACTTTCCAATCAGCCCCAGCATTTT. Translated, it gives CASSQGDRLSNQPQHF.

As to this clonotype: A much larger clone differs by one base, so this may be a read error. The rearrangement uses TRBV29-1 and TRBJ1-2, with TRBD1 matching over 7 bases. The germline V gene encodes CDR1 SQVTM and CDR2 ANQGSEA. CDR3 length equals 13 residues. CDR3 nucleotides: TGCAGCGTTTCCTCGGGACAGAACTATGGCTGCACCTTC. Protein sequence: CSVSSGQNYGCTF.

V usage is TRBV6-1 and J usage is TRBJ1-2; D possibly corresponds to TRBD1 (5 bases). This CDR3 comprises 14 residues. CDR1 and CDR2 from the germline V gene are MNHNS and SASEGT. The V gene lost 8 bases and the J gene lost 6 bases, with 19 bases spanning the gap. This CDR3 is CASSWDRGNDGYTF. CDR3 in DNA: TGTGCCAGCTCTTGGGACCGTGGGAATGATGGCTACACCTTC.

The table lists this clonotype with a count of one. V gene TRBV27 combines with J gene TRBJ1-6; no firm D call. CDR1 is MNHEY, CDR2 SMNVEV, per germline (reference sequence). The CDR3 contains 14 residues. Trimming stripped 6 bases from V and 5 bases from J, with 11 bases between. The CDR3 DNA reads TGTGCCAGCAGGGAAGGAAATCATAATTCACCCCTCCACTTT. It codes for CASREGNHNSPLHF.

The chain is built from TRBV5-1 and TRBJ1-6, with D perhaps TRBD1 (5 bases). The length of the CDR3 is 15 residues. Germline CDR1 is SGHRS and CDR2 is YFSETQ. V was cut by 4 bases and J by 7 bases, with 15 bases left in between. In nucleotides, the CDR3 is TGCGCCAGCAGCCCCAGCCAGGGCATAAATTCACCCCTCCACTTT. This codes for CASSPSQGINSPLHF.

V gene TRBV2 combines with J gene TRBJ2-7; D is uncertain. This CDR3 contains 12 residues. Germline CDR1 is SNHLY and CDR2 is FYNNEI. V was clipped by 7 bases and J by 2 bases, with 9 bases between them. The CDR3 nucleotides read TGTGCCAGCAACGGCTCTCCCTACGAGCAGTACTTC. It translates to CASNGSPYEQYF.

The chain joins TRBV29-1 to TRBJ1-2; D not certain. Trimming removed 1 base from V and 0 bases from J, with 6 bases in between. This CDR3 region has 13 residues. Looked up from germline, CDR1 is SQVTM and CDR2 is ANQGSEA. The DNA for the CDR3 is TGCAGCGTTGAAGGGCAGGCTAACTATGGCTACACCTTC. Translated, it gives CSVEGQANYGYTF.

As to this clonotype: Relative to the germline gene, one junction end is altered; a read error may explain this. This chain links TRBV27 with TRBJ2-5; 7 nucleotides line up with TRBD2. The DNA end is a closer match to TRBJ2-7, so the J assignment may be wrong. The CDR3 runs to 14 residues. Per germline, CDR1 MNHEY and CDR2 SMNVEV (reference sequence). The CDR3 DNA reads TGTGCCAACAGTGCCTGGGGGGGATTCAACGAGCAGTACTTC. Translation: CANSAWGGFNEQYF.

This clonotype was recorded a few times. This chain links TRBV4-3 with TRBJ2-3, with TRBD1 identical over 8 bases. The CDR3 runs to 14 residues. Looked up from germline, CDR1 is LGHNA and CDR2 is YSLEER. J was trimmed by 3 bases and V by 3 bases; bases with no gene match: 2. The CDR3 spells CASSQGQVTDTQYF. For the CDR3, the DNA is TGCGCCAGCAGCCAGGGACAGGTTACAGATACGCAGTATTTT.

The genes are TRBV5-1 and TRBJ2-3; 9 positions agree with TRBD2. Germline trimming cut 4 bases from V and 2 bases from J; bases unmatched to any gene: 8. CDR3 length: 16 amino acids. Germline lookup yields CDR1 SGHRS and CDR2 YFSETQ. The CDR3 loop reads CASSPPASGATDTQYF. The CDR3 DNA sequence: TGCGCCAGCAGCCCTCCGGCTAGCGGGGCCACAGATACGCAGTATTTT.

The genes are TRBV21-1 and TRBJ1-1; the table's TRBD1 call for D was not verified on the DNA. TRBV21-1 is assigned pseudogene status. The CDR3 sequence is 18 residues long. CDR3 DNA sequence: TGTGCCAGCAGCCTTCCCTTATCGGGGGGGCGAACGAACACTGAAGCTTTCTTT. Translation: CASSLPLSGGRTNTEAFF.

This clonotype was counted only a few times. The chain has TRBV12-3 or TRBV12-4 and TRBJ1-4; the D gene is possibly TRBD1 (6 bases). The V end lost 5 bases, the J end lost 7 bases, and 11 bases lay between the germline ends. This CDR3 has 13 amino acids. The CDR3: CASSDRLSEKLFF. The CDR3 region has the DNA TGTGCCAGCAGTGACAGGCTGAGTGAAAAACTGTTTTTT.

This chain connects TRBV12-3 or TRBV12-4 to TRBJ1-1; D uncertain. This CDR3 region has 14 residues. V shed 6 bases and J shed 2 bases, with 13 bases lying between them. The CDR3, as DNA: TGTGCCAGCAGCCGGATGGGTCCAAACACTGAAGCTTTCTTT. Amino acid sequence: CASSRMGPNTEAFF.

The V call is TRBV30, the J call TRBJ2-7, with D unclear. The CDR3 has 14 amino acids. The germline CDR1 and CDR2 sequences are GTSNPN and SVGIG (reference sequence). V gave up 0 bases and J gave up 2 bases, with 11 bases separating them. CDR3 nucleotide sequence: TGTGCCTGGAGTGTCGGCCCGGACGCCTACGAGCAGTACTTC. Its protein is CAWSVGPDAYEQYF.

The gene calls are TRBV5-1 and TRBJ1-4; D is perhaps TRBD1 (6 bases). This CDR3 spans 17 amino acids. Germline V gene lookup returns CDR1 SGHRS and CDR2 YFSETQ. With 0 bases removed from V and 12 bases from J, the gap between germline ends came to 24 bases. CDR3 protein: CASSLELLPGGRSELFF. DNA of the CDR3: TGCGCCAGCAGCTTGGAATTGTTGCCGGGGGGCCGGAGTGAACTGTTTTTT.

The V call is TRBV2, the J call TRBJ1-1; D is uncertain. CDR3 length equals 17 residues. The V end lost 6 bases, the J end lost 0 bases, and 20 bases lay between the germline ends. Germline V gene data show CDR1 as SNHLY and CDR2 as FYNNEI. DNA of the CDR3: TGTGCCAGCAGAACCGGTACAATGACCCCCTTGAACACTGAAGCTTTCTTT. Translation: CASRTGTMTPLNTEAFF.

This clonotype has only a few counts. J is TRBJ2-7 and V is TRBV3-1, with 9 bases lining up with TRBD1. V lost 4 bases and J lost 5; bases outside the gene matches: 9. The CDR3 covers 15 residues. Germline V gives CDR1 LGHDT, CDR2 YNNKEL (reference sequence). The DNA for the CDR3 is TGTGCCAGCAGCCCTCGGGGGACAGGGTTCCACGAGCAGTACTTC. Its protein product is CASSPRGTGFHEQYF.

V usage is TRBV28 and J usage is TRBJ1-2; D is undetermined. CDR1 is MDHEN, CDR2 SYDVKM, per germline. Trimming pared 5 bases from V and 13 bases from J, leaving 17 bases between. This CDR3 comprises 12 residues. In DNA, the CDR3 is TGTGCCAGCAGTCCCTCCCCGATCTCGTGCACCTTC. This encodes CASSPSPISCTF.

The chain uses TRBV20-1 and TRBJ2-5; 10 bases are shared with TRBD1. TRBJ2-7 explains the end of the DNA better; the J call may be wrong. Germline V gives CDR1 DFQATT, CDR2 SNEGSKA (reference sequence). This CDR3 contains 14 residues. CDR3: CSASVPGTGDEQYF. DNA of the CDR3: TGCAGTGCTAGCGTTCCCGGGACAGGGGACGAGCAGTACTTC.

The chain has TRBV7-9 and TRBJ1-6; unclear D gene. The length of the CDR3 is 12 residues. The ends were cut back, 1 base at V and 14 bases at J, with 9 bases in the middle. Germline V gene data show CDR1 as SEHNR and CDR2 as FQNEAQ (reference sequence). The DNA of the CDR3 is TGTGCCAGCAGCTTAGACGAGCTCACCCTCCACTTT. Translated: CASSLDELTLHF. The whole variable domain, filled in from reference TRBV7-9 and TRBJ1-6, reads DTGVSQNPRHKITKRGQNVTFRCDPISEHNRLYWYRQTLGQGPEFLTYFQNEAQLEKSRLLSDRFSAERPKGSFSTLEIQRTEQGDSAMYLCASSLDELTLHFGNGTRLTVT.

The chain is built from TRBV20-1 and TRBJ2-1; 14 bases map to TRBD2. CDR3 length: 16 amino acids. Germline loops: CDR1 DFQATT, CDR2 SNEGSKA (reference sequence). Losses at the gene ends were 4 bases for V and 3 bases for J; bases not matched to a gene: 5. The CDR3 is CSAKTSGGAVYNEQFF. The CDR3 DNA reads TGCAGTGCTAAGACTAGCGGGGGGGCTGTCTACAATGAGCAGTTCTTC.

The CDR3 loop reads CAVASGQETQYF. The CDR3 region has the DNA TGTGCCGTAGCTAGCGGACAAGAGACCCAGTACTTC. V gene TRBV12-3 or TRBV12-4 combines with J gene TRBJ2-5; 7 positions agree with TRBD2. The trim removed 11 bases at V and 2 bases at J, leaving 5 bases unmatched. This CDR3 region has 12 residues.

The DNA for the CDR3 is TGCAGTGCTAGGGGCTCGAGCACCTACAATGAGCAGTTCTTC. Protein sequence: CSARGSSTYNEQFF. The V gene is TRBV20-1, the J gene TRBJ2-1, with no clear D. Germline V gives CDR1 DFQATT, CDR2 SNEGSKA (reference sequence). V was pared by 3 bases and J by 2 bases, with 11 bases between. This CDR3 contains 14 residues.